These 4 T cell receptor beta chains share one sample of origin, sequenced in a study of response to subunit inactivated influenza vaccine. A single record per CDR3 protein comes from TCRdb applying MiXCR to the RT-PCR reads. The sample consists of about 700,000 distinct CDR3 sequences, 14% of them appearing once. The sequences come from PBMCs from blood, collected about 14 days before vaccination. The receptor set was obtained from a man aged 45-60 years who received an inactivated influenza vaccine.

This clonotype was observed many times. This chain connects TRBV29-1 to TRBJ2-1, with TRBD2 matching 8 bases. This CDR3 spans 13 amino acids. The germline gives CDR1 SQVTM, CDR2 ANQGSEA. The trim removed 7 bases at V and 4 bases at J, leaving 6 bases unmatched. CDR3 sequence: CSAAGGFYNEQFF. The CDR3 nucleotides read TGCAGCGCCGCGGGGGGATTTTACAATGAGCAGTTCTTC.

The chain joins TRBV18 to TRBJ2-3; the D gene is possibly TRBD1 (5 bases). Germline V lookup: CDR1 KGHSH, CDR2 LQKENI. The length of the CDR3 is 15 residues. Between the trimmed V and J ends, which lost 2 bases and 2 bases, there was a span of 11 bases. DNA of the CDR3: TGTGCCAGCTCACCAATCACAGGCAACACAGATACGCAGTATTTT. This translates into CASSPITGNTDTQYF.

The chain employs TRBV28 and TRBJ1-1, with D possibly being TRBD1 (5 bases). The CDR3 loop spans 14 amino acids. CDR1 MDHEN and CDR2 SYDVKM come from the germline V gene. Trimming stripped 5 bases from V and 4 bases from J, with 14 bases between. The CDR3, as DNA: TGTGCCAGCAGTCCCGATTGGGGGGTCACTGAAGCTTTCTTT. This translates into CASSPDWGVTEAFF.

This clonotype was observed a handful of times. The chain carries TRBV29-1 and TRBJ1-5; D is perhaps TRBD1 (6 bases). Germline-derived CDR1 and CDR2 are SQVTM and ANQGSEA. V lost 4 bases and J 6 bases, leaving 16 bases between the germline ends. The CDR3 totals 14 residues. CDR3 amino acids: CSVVGGRGAQPQHF. CDR3 sequence (DNA): TGCAGCGTTGTCGGGGGGCGAGGAGCTCAGCCCCAGCATTTT.